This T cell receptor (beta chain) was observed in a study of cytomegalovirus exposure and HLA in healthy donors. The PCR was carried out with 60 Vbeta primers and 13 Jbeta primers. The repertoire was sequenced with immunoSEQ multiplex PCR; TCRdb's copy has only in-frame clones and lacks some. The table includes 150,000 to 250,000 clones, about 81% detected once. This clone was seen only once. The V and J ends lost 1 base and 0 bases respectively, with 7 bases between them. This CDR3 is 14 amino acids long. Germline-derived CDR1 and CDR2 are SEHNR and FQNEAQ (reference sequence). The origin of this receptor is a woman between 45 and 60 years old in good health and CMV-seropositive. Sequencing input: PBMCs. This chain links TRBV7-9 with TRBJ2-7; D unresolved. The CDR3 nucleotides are TGTGCCAGCAGCTTAGGGGCCAACTCCTACGAGCAGTACTTC. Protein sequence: CASSLGANSYEQYF. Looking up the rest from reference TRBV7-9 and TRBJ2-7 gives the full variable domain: DTGVSQNPRHKITKRGQNVTFRCDPISEHNRLYWYRQTLGQGPEFLTYFQNEAQLEKSRLLSDRFSAERPKGSFSTLEIQRTEQGDSAMYLCASSLGANSYEQYFGPGTRLTVT.